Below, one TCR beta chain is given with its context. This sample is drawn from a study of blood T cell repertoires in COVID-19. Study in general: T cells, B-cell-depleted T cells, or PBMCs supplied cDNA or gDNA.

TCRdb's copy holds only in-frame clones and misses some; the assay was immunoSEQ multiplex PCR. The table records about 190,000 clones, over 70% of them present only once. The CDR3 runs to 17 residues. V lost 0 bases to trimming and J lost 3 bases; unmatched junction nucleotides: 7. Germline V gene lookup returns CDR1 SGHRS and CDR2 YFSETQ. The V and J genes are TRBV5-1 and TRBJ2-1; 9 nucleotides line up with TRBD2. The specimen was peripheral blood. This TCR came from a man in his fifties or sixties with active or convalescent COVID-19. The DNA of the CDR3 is TGCGCCAGCAGCTTGGGACTAGCGGCGGCTTTCTACAATGAGCAGTTCTTC. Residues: CASSLGLAAAFYNEQFF.